Listed below are T cell receptor beta chains from one sample, sequenced in a study of blood T cell repertoires in COVID-19. Sequencing was performed with immunoSEQ multiplex PCR; in TCRdb, only in-frame clones are kept and a portion is missing. The table shows about 160,000 clones, with around 74% occurring only once. Sequenced: peripheral blood. Receptors were obtained from a man aged 70-80 years with acute or convalescent COVID-19. CDR3s include the opening cysteine and the closing phenylalanine or tryptophan. D genes are given only for firm matches. Rows may omit the clone size; those that give it use once, few, many or a size class.

>TRBV6-4|few|-|TRBJ2-5
TGTGCCAGCAGTGACTCGGGGGCGGCTATGGAGACCCAGTACTTC
CASSDSGAAMETQYF
>TRBV27|-|-|TRBJ1-2
TGTGCCAGCAGTTTCCGGGCAGCACTAGACTATGGCTACACCTTC
CASSFRAALDYGYTF
>TRBV27|few|TRBD2|TRBJ2-7
TGTGCCAGCAGTTTAATACTAGCGGGGGGTCAATCCTACGAGCAGTACTTC
CASSLILAGGQSYEQYF
>TRBV3-1/TRBV3-2|-|TRBD2|TRBJ2-1
TGTGCCAGCAGCCAAGCTAGGAGCGGGGGTCCGGGGAGGAATGAGCAGTTCTTC
CASSQARSGGPGRNEQFF
>TRBV25-1|few|TRBD1|TRBJ1-4
TGTGCCAGCAGTGCCGAGGGGGCAAGTAATGAAAAACTGTTTTTT
CASSAEGASNEKLFF
>TRBV4-1|-|TRBD1|TRBJ1-4
TGCGCCAGCAGCCAGGGACAGGGGCAGTCGGGTGAAAAACTGTTTTTT
CASSQGQGQSGEKLFF
>TRBV2|-|-|TRBJ1-5
TGTGCCAGCAGTGTTTCGAACTTCAATCAGCCCCAGCATTTT
CASSVSNFNQPQHF
>TRBV7-3|-|-|TRBJ2-3
TGTGCCAGCAGCCCCCAACCCGACAGTCAGGCTGGGCAGTATTTT
CASSPQPDSQAGQYF
>TRBV27|-|TRBD1|TRBJ1-5
TGTGCCAGCAGTTTGGGACAGGGGGCGGATCAGCCCCAGCATTTT
CASSLGQGADQPQHF
>TRBV19|-|TRBD2|TRBJ2-7
TGTGCCAGTAGCCCGGGAGGGTACGAGCAGTACTTC
CASSPGGYEQYF
>TRBV28|-|-|TRBJ2-7
TGTGCCAGCAGGGAGGATGGGGGGTACGAGCAGTACTTC
CASREDGGYEQYF
>TRBV2|-|-|TRBJ2-2
TGTGCCAGCAAGACCGACAGGTCATCTTTTTCTGGGGAGCTGTTTTTT
CASKTDRSSFSGELFF
>TRBV27|many|TRBD2|TRBJ2-2
TGTGCCAGCAGTGAACCGACTAGCGGGAGTAGCACCGGGGAGCTGTTTTTT
CASSEPTSGSSTGELFF
>TRBV7-2|-|TRBD2|TRBJ2-7
TGTGCCAGCAGCCGCGGGACTAGTTGGAACGAGCAGTACTTC
CASSRGTSWNEQYF
>TRBV7-8|-|-|TRBJ2-5
TGTGCCAGCAGCCGCGAAGAGACCCAGTACTTC
CASSREETQYF
>TRBV14|-|TRBD1|TRBJ1-6
TGTGCCAGCAGCCAAGATCTTCTGGATACCATCACAGGGGGTTCACCCCTCCACTTT
CASSQDLLDTITGGSPLHF
>TRBV6-1|-|-|TRBJ2-3
TGTGCCAGCAGTGAATATAGGGGAAGCACAGATACGCAGTATTTT
CASSEYRGSTDTQYF
>TRBV28|-|TRBD2|TRBJ2-7
TGTGCCAGCAGCAGAAGCGGGAGTCCCTACGAGCAGTACTTC
CASSRSGSPYEQYF
>TRBV5-5|few|-|TRBJ1-1
TGTGCCAGCAGCTTGGAGAGGAAAACTGAAGCTTTCTTT
CASSLERKTEAFF
>TRBV28|-|-|TRBJ1-5
TGTGCCAGCAGTTTATCCCCCTCCCCCCAGCATTTT
CASSLSPSPQHF
>TRBV5-1|-|-|TRBJ1-4
TGCGCCAGCAGCTTGGCCCCACAGGCTAATGAAAAACTGTTTTTT
CASSLAPQANEKLFF
>TRBV7-9|-|TRBD2|TRBJ2-1
TGTGCCAGCAGCTTACCGGGACTAGCGCGGAATGAGCAGTTCTTC
CASSLPGLARNEQFF
>TRBV5-1|once|TRBD1|TRBJ1-1
TGCGCCAGCAGCTTCGCAGGGGGGATAGGCCTAGTGAACACTGAAGCTTTCTTT
CASSFAGGIGLVNTEAFF
>TRBV5-6|-|-|TRBJ2-5
TGTGCCAGCAGAAAACAGGTGGAGACCCAGTACTTC
CASRKQVETQYF
>TRBV5-1|once|TRBD1|TRBJ2-3
TGCGCCAGCAGCTTGGCGACAGGGGAAAATACGCAGTATTTT
CASSLATGENTQYF
>TRBV6-2/TRBV6-3|few|TRBD1|TRBJ2-7
TGTGCCAGCAGTTACTCGGGGACAGGGAGCTACGAGCAGTACTTC
CASSYSGTGSYEQYF
>TRBV18|-|-|TRBJ1-5
TGTGCCAGCTCACCGGCAGGAAATCAGCCCCAGCATTTT
CASSPAGNQPQHF
>TRBV7-2|-|-|TRBJ1-2
TGTGCCAGCAGCTTAGATCCGAACAAGATGGGCTACACCTTC
CASSLDPNKMGYTF
>TRBV4-2|-|TRBD2|TRBJ2-1
TGTGCCAGCAGCCAAGCCCCGGGTAGCGGGGCATACAATGAGCAGTTCTTC
CASSQAPGSGAYNEQFF
>TRBV5-4|-|TRBD1|TRBJ2-5
TGTGCCAGCAGGAGTGGGACAGAAGAGACCCAGTACTTC
CASRSGTEETQYF
>TRBV28|few|TRBD1|TRBJ1-6
TGTGCCAGCAGGAAGGGACAGTTAGAAATACCCCTCCACTTT
CASRKGQLEIPLHF
>TRBV10-3|-|TRBD1|TRBJ1-5
TGTGCCATCAGTGGCGCCACAGGGGTACCCCAGCATTTT
CAISGATGVPQHF
>TRBV5-4|-|-|TRBJ1-1
TGTGCCAGCAGCTTGACAGAGAACACTGAAGCTTTCTTT
CASSLTENTEAFF
>TRBV27|few|-|TRBJ2-4
TGTGCCTCCCACTCGGGGAACATTCAGTACTTC
CASHSGNIQYF
>TRBV18|-|-|TRBJ2-3
TGTGCCAGCTCCCTTAGCACAGATACGCAGTATTTT
CASSLSTDTQYF
>TRBV6-4|-|-|TRBJ1-5
TGTGCCAGCAGTGACTCAAACAGGCAGGGTCAGCCCCAGCATTTT
CASSDSNRQGQPQHF
>TRBV7-3|once|-|TRBJ2-1
TGTGCCAGCAGCGCCTATAACAATGAGCAGTTCTTC
CASSAYNNEQFF
>TRBV7-8|-|TRBD2|TRBJ2-7
TGTGCCAGCAGCTTGGGACTAGCGGGAGAGGAGCAGTACTTC
CASSLGLAGEEQYF
>TRBV6-5|-|-|TRBJ1-5
TGTGCCAGCAGTTACTCGGCAGGGAATGGTCAGCCCCAGCATTTT
CASSYSAGNGQPQHF